This T cell receptor (beta chain) was obtained from a study of cytomegalovirus exposure and HLA in healthy donors. Findings of the study overall: As a later analysis showed, several of the most significant clusters appeared to be linked to common viral pathogens.

Germline values: CDR1 MNHNY, CDR2 SVGAGI (reference sequence). Trimming stripped 5 bases from V and 2 bases from J, with 12 bases between. CDR3 length: 14 amino acids. Healthy bone marrow donors formed the donor group. In the PCR, 60 Vbeta and 13 Jbeta primers were used. The protocol was immunoSEQ multiplex PCR, while the TCRdb copy is restricted to in-frame clones and leaves out a portion. The data show about 180,000 clones, with 77% seen just once and 3.7% held by the top ten. A note on this clone: Its antigen is not known.

This rearrangement joins TRBV6-6 to TRBJ2-5; D is ambiguous. The TCR sequence derives from a woman aged 60-70 years in good health and CMV-seropositive. Material for sequencing was PBMCs. The CDR3 protein is CASSPRQLQETQYF. In nucleotides, the CDR3 is TGTGCCAGCAGTCCGAGACAACTTCAAGAGACCCAGTACTTC.